The clone carrying this T cell receptor (beta chain) has more than one count but fewer than ten. These data are taken from a study of cytomegalovirus exposure and HLA in healthy donors. Germline CDR1 KGHSH, CDR2 LQKENI. CDR3 length equals 17 residues. V was clipped by 2 bases and J by 1 base; unmatched bases: 10. Primers: 60 Vbeta forward and 13 Jbeta reverse. Data came from immunoSEQ multiplex PCR; TCRdb stores just in-frame clones and leaves some out. Counted here are 180,000 or so clones, 75% to 80% occurring once; the ten biggest clones make up roughly an eighth. This clonotype was sampled from a man aged 50 or older in good health and CMV-seropositive. The rearrangement uses TRBV18 and TRBJ1-1; 7 bases fit TRBD1. Sequenced material: PBMCs. Here the CDR3 DNA reads TGTGCCAGCTCACCAAGGGGAACAGGGGATTGGAACACTGAAGCTTTCTTT. This codes for CASSPRGTGDWNTEAFF.